In its sample, the clone carrying this T cell receptor (beta chain) was seen a few times. The CDR3 is 14 amino acids. The germline gives CDR1 LNHDA, CDR2 SQIVND (reference sequence). Germline trimming cut 7 bases from V and 3 bases from J; bases unmatched to any gene: 8. This entry comes from a study of blood T cell repertoires in COVID-19. Study as a whole: The United States, Italy and Spain were the sources of the acute and convalescent COVID-19 samples. The analysed material was cDNA or gDNA that came from T cells, B-cell-depleted T cells, or PBMCs.

Data came from immunoSEQ multiplex PCR; TCRdb stores just in-frame clones and leaves some out. This sample carries about 100,000 clones, roughly nine tenths of them seen once, and the ten largest clones take approximately 7.3%. Sequencing was performed on peripheral blood. The clonotype was recovered from a man aged 25-45 years in a cohort sampled during active COVID-19. This chain joins TRBV19 and TRBJ1-1, with 7 bases lining up with TRBD1. The CDR3 here is CASNRQGFDTEAFF. In DNA, the CDR3 is TGTGCCAGTAATCGACAGGGTTTCGACACTGAAGCTTTCTTT. Full variable domain (missing parts from reference TRBV19 and TRBJ1-1): DGGITQSPKYLFRKEGQNVTLSCEQNLNHDAMYWYRQDPGQGLRLIYYSQIVNDFQKGDIAEGYSVSREKKESFPLTVTSAQKNPTAFYLCASNRQGFDTEAFFGQGTRLTVV.